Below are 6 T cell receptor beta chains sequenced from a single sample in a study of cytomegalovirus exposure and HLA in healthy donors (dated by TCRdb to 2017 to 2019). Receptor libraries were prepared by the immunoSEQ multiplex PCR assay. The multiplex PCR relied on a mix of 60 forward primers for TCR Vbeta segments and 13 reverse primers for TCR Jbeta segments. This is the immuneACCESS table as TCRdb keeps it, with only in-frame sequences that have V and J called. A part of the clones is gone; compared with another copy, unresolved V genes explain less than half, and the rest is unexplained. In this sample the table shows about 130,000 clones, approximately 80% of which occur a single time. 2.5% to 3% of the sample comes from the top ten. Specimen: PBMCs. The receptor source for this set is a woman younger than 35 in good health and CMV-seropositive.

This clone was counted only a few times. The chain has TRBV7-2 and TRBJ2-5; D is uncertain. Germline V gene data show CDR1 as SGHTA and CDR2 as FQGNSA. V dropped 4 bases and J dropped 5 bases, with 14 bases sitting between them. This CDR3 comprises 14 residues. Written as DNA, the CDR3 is TGTGCCAGCAGCTACGGGTCTCGAAAGGAGACCCAGTACTTC. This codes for CASSYGSRKETQYF. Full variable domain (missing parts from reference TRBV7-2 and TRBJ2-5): GAGVSQSPSNKVTEKGKDVELRCDPISGHTALYWYRQSLGQGLEFLIYFQGNSAPDKSGLPSDRFSAERTGGSVSTLTIQRTQQEDSAVYLCASSYGSRKETQYFGPGTRLLVL.

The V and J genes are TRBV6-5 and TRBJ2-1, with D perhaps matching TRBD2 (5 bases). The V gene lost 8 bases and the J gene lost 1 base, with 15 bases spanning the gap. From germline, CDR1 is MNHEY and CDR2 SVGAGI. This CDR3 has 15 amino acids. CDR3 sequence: CASEGSRGSYNEQFF. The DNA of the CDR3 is TGTGCCAGCGAGGGCTCTCGTGGGTCCTACAATGAGCAGTTCTTC.

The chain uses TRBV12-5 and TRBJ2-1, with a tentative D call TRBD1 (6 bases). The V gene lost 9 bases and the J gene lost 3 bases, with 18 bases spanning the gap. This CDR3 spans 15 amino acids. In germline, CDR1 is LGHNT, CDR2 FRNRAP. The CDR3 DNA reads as TGTGCTAGCCCACTTGAGGACAGAAACTACAATGAGCAGTTCTTC. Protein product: CASPLEDRNYNEQFF.

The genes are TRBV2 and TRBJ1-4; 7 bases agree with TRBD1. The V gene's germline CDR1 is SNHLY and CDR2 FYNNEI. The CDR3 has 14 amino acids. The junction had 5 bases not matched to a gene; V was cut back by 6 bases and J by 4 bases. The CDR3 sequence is CASSRDRNNEKLFF. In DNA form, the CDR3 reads TGTGCCAGCAGCAGGGACAGAAATAATGAAAAACTGTTTTTT.

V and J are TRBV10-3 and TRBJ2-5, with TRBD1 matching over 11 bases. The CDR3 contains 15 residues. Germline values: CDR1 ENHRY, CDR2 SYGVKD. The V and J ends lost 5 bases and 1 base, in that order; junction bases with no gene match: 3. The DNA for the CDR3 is TGTGCCATCAGTACGGGGACAGGGGGCCAAGAGACCCAGTACTTC. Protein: CAISTGTGGQETQYF.

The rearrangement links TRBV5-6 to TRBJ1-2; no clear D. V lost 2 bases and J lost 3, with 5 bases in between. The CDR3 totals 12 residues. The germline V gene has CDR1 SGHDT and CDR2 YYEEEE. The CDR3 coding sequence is TGTGCCAGCAGCTTAACAGACTATGGCTACACCTTC. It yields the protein CASSLTDYGYTF.